The 25 T cell receptor beta chains presented below share a single source sample, sequenced in a study of vaccination and CD4 T cells after COVID-19. Sequencing of the DNA from cultured CD4+ T cells was carried out with the Oncomine TCR Beta short-read assay. A single record per CDR3 protein comes from TCRdb applying MiXCR to the PCR reads. The top ten clones hold approximately 55% of a sample with approximately 2,300 distinct CDR3 sequences, 20% to 30% of them seen once. No antigen has been assigned to these receptors. Stated treatment: roughly 10-day PBMC culture with coronavirus spike peptide pools or control peptides (ViraFEST assay). Material: CD4+ T cells from blood, cultured in vitro, obtained after SARS-CoV-2 vaccination. The receptor set was obtained from a human donor who had recovered from COVID-19.

V gene TRBV27 combines with J gene TRBJ2-5; 7 bases agree with TRBD1. The CDR3 is 15 residues long. With 5 bases clipped from V and 5 bases from J, the junction kept 11 bases outside the gene matches. CDR1 is MNHEY, CDR2 SMNVEV, per germline (reference sequence). CDR3 sequence: CASSGTGVSRETQYF. The CDR3 nucleotides read TGTGCCAGCAGTGGAACAGGGGTTTCTCGGGAGACCCAGTACTTC.

The chain employs TRBV10-1 and TRBJ2-1; TRBD1 or TRBD2 may be the D gene (5 bases each). Germline V CDR1 and CDR2: WNHNN, SYGVQD (reference sequence). There are 13 residues in the CDR3. Deletions cut 5 bases from V and 8 bases from J, with 13 bases between. The CDR3 DNA follows: TGCGCCAGCAGTTATCCCATGGGGGATGAGCAGTTCTTC. Residues: CASSYPMGDEQFF.

This clonotype was found a few times. The CDR3 bases are TGTGCCAGCAACCGACTGGCAGGGGGCAATGAGCAGTTCTTC. Its translation: CASNRLAGGNEQFF. The chain has TRBV7-2 and TRBJ2-1; 7 bases match TRBD1. This CDR3 spans 14 amino acids. The V gene's germline CDR1 is SGHTA and CDR2 FQGNSA. V trimming: 7 bases; J trimming: 6 bases; junction bases outside the gene matches: 9.

This chain joins TRBV7-9 and TRBJ2-7; D unclear. The CDR3 sequence is 12 residues long. CDR1 and CDR2 from the germline V gene are SEHNR and FQNEAQ (reference sequence). V gave up 0 bases and J gave up 4 bases, with 4 bases separating them. The CDR3 region is CASSLAAYEQYF. The CDR3 nucleotides read TGTGCCAGCAGCTTAGCGGCGTACGAGCAGTACTTC.

In its sample, this clonotype ranks as medium-sized. The V gene is TRBV20-1, the J gene TRBJ1-2; D is ambiguous. CDR3 length: 12 residues. Deletions cut 0 bases from V and 3 bases from J, with 5 bases between. The germline V gene encodes CDR1 DFQATT and CDR2 SNEGSKA (reference sequence). CDR3 in DNA: TGCAGTGCTAGAGATCGGGACTATGGCTACACCTTC. It codes for CSARDRDYGYTF.

The chain employs TRBV25-1 and TRBJ1-2; 7 bases agree with TRBD1. The CDR3 contains 12 residues. With V trimmed by 6 bases and J by 8 bases, 6 bases remained unmatched. The germline gives CDR1 MGHDK, CDR2 SYGVNS. The CDR3 reads CASSTGVWGYTF. The DNA for the CDR3 is TGTGCCAGCAGCACAGGGGTTTGGGGCTACACCTTC.

This clonotype is medium-sized. The chain couples TRBV20-1 to TRBJ2-5, with D unresolved. The CDR3 consists of 11 residues. Germline assignment: CDR1 DFQATT and CDR2 SNEGSKA (reference sequence). V gave up 6 bases and J gave up 3 bases, with 8 bases separating them. Here the CDR3 DNA reads TGCAGTGCCGAGCCGGAAGAGACCCAGTACTTC. It specifies CSAEPEETQYF.

In regard to this clonotype: At one end, the junction sequence differs from germline, possibly due to a read error. The chain uses TRBV4-3 and TRBJ2-7, with D perhaps matching TRBD1 or TRBD2 (5 bases each). The V gene's germline CDR1 is LGHNA and CDR2 YSLEER. CDR3 length: 12 amino acids. This CDR3 is CTSSDGGYEQYF. The CDR3 DNA sequence: TGCACCAGCTCGGATGGGGGCTACGAGCAGTACTTC.

The genes are TRBV20-1 and TRBJ1-5; 9 nucleotides line up with TRBD1. After removal of 6 bases from V and 4 bases from J, the junction contained 19 bases not matched to a gene. The CDR3 covers 18 residues. CDR1 and CDR2 (germline): DFQATT, SNEGSKA (reference sequence). The CDR3 nucleotides read TGCAGTGCAAGCGCCCGGGACAGGGTATTAGGTCCGAATCAGCCCCAGCATTTT. Translated: CSASARDRVLGPNQPQHF.

This chain joins TRBV6-5 and TRBJ2-7, with D possibly matching TRBD1 (5 bases). Germline-derived CDR1 and CDR2 are MNHEY and SVGAGI. The germline V and J ends were trimmed by 0 bases and 3 bases, with 12 bases remaining between them. The CDR3 runs 15 residues. The CDR3 loop is CASSYSSRGFYEQYF. CDR3 sequence (DNA): TGTGCCAGCAGTTACTCCTCTAGGGGTTTCTACGAGCAGTACTTC.

This clonotype is classed as medium-sized (0.01 to 0.1%). V gene TRBV7-2 combines with J gene TRBJ2-7; the match to TRBD1 covers 7 bases. J gave up 3 bases and V 3 bases, and 5 bases lay outside the gene matches. The CDR3 has 14 residues. Germline-derived CDR1 and CDR2 are SGHTA and FQGNSA. As DNA, the CDR3 is TGTGCCAGCAGCTTCCCGGACAGGTTCTACGAGCAGTACTTC. It yields the protein CASSFPDRFYEQYF.

The chain couples TRBV20-1 to TRBJ2-6; D ambiguous. V dropped 5 bases and J dropped 0 bases, with 11 bases sitting between them. The CDR3 totals 15 residues. The V gene's germline CDR1 is DFQATT and CDR2 SNEGSKA (reference sequence). The CDR3 DNA reads TGCAGTGCTCCTGGCAGCCCCTCTGGGGCCAACGTCCTGACTTTC. Its protein is CSAPGSPSGANVLTF.

This clonotype ranks as medium-sized (0.01 to 0.1%). The CDR3 DNA follows: TGCAGTGCTAGAAGCTCCGATACGCAGTATTTT. Residues: CSARSSDTQYF. The rearrangement joins TRBV20-1 to TRBJ2-3, with D unresolved. In germline, CDR1 is DFQATT, CDR2 SNEGSKA (reference sequence). The CDR3 length is 11 residues. V gave up 2 bases and J gave up 6 bases, with 6 bases separating them.

This clonotype is categorized as medium-sized (0.01 to 0.1%). V is TRBV7-2 and J is TRBJ2-7, with 7 positions matching TRBD1. V lost 5 bases to trimming and J lost 2 bases; unmatched junction nucleotides: 6. The CDR3 has 14 amino acids. The V gene's germline CDR1 is SGHTA and CDR2 FQGNSA. The CDR3 nucleotides are TGTGCCAGCAGCCTAGAGGGGGCTACCTACGAGCAGTACTTC. Translating it yields CASSLEGATYEQYF.

This clonotype was seen a handful of times. The V and J genes are TRBV27 and TRBJ1-2; 8 positions match TRBD1. The CDR3 contains 18 residues. Trimming at V came to 4 bases and at J to 8 bases, leaving 21 bases not matched to a gene. Germline V gives CDR1 MNHEY, CDR2 SMNVEV (reference sequence). The CDR3 spells CASSSLTGTGLFSSGYTF. CDR3 coding DNA: TGTGCCAGCAGTTCCCTTACCGGGACAGGCCTATTTAGTAGCGGCTACACCTTC.

This clonotype was detected a few times. The chain joins TRBV7-2 to TRBJ2-3; D not certain. This CDR3 region has 14 residues. Germline CDR1 reads SGHTA; CDR2 reads FQGNSA. The V end was cut by 1 base, the J end by 0 bases, with 5 bases between. The CDR3 sequence is CASSLGPSTDTQYF. The CDR3 DNA is TGTGCCAGCAGCTTAGGGCCAAGCACAGATACGCAGTATTTT.

This clonotype was seen only a few times. This chain connects TRBV9 to TRBJ2-3, with TRBD2 as a possible D gene (7 bases). CDR3 size: 16 residues. Germline CDR1 is SGDLS and CDR2 is YYNGEE. V shed 7 bases and J shed 2 bases, with 20 bases lying between them. The DNA of the CDR3 is TGTGCCAGCGCAGAGAGGGGGAGGGCGGACACAGATACGCAGTATTTT. It translates to CASAERGRADTDTQYF.

The chain carries TRBV20-1 and TRBJ2-3, with 8 nucleotides matching TRBD1. V lost 5 bases to trimming and J lost 10 bases; unmatched junction nucleotides: 5. Looked up from germline, CDR1 is DFQATT and CDR2 is SNEGSKA (reference sequence). CDR3 length: 11 amino acids. CDR3 DNA sequence: TGCAGTGCTGGACAGGGCGGCGCGCAGTATTTT. Translating it yields CSAGQGGAQYF.

The gene calls are TRBV20-1 and TRBJ1-2; TRBD1 is a possible D gene (5 bases). The CDR3 sequence is 12 residues long. CDR1 and CDR2 from the germline V gene are DFQATT and SNEGSKA (reference sequence). V was trimmed by 6 bases and J by 6 bases, leaving 14 bases between them. CDR3: CSAPTGGDGYTF. CDR3 DNA: TGCAGTGCACCAACGGGGGGAGATGGCTACACCTTC.

This clonotype was observed a handful of times. The V call is TRBV7-6, the J call TRBJ2-1; 9 nucleotides match TRBD2. Looked up from germline, CDR1 is SGHVS and CDR2 is FNYEAQ. V shed 0 bases, J shed 4 bases, and the junction held 4 bases outside the gene matches. The CDR3 is 16 residues long. DNA of the CDR3: TGTGCCAGCAGCTTAGCATCGGGACTAGCTTACAATGAGCAGTTCTTC. Residues: CASSLASGLAYNEQFF.

By sample share, this clonotype is medium-sized (0.01 to 0.1%). The germline gene is not matched at one end of the junction; a read error may be the cause. The chain is built from TRBV7-9 and TRBJ1-6; the match to TRBD1 covers 7 bases. Germline CDR1 is SEHNR and CDR2 is FQNEAQ (reference sequence). This CDR3 contains 15 residues. CDR3 loop: CASSLAGGLPSPLHF. CDR3 in DNA: TGTGCCAGCAGCCTAGCAGGGGGACTGCCTTCACCCCTCCACTTT.

This clonotype has more than one count but fewer than ten. This rearrangement joins TRBV28 to TRBJ2-1, with 8 bases identical to TRBD2. Germline values: CDR1 MDHEN, CDR2 SYDVKM. The V segment lost 5 bases and the J segment 7 bases; nucleotides outside the gene matches: 7. This CDR3 is built from 14 residues. The CDR3 coding sequence is TGTGCCAGCAGTCCCCCCCCGGGAGGGAATGAGCAGTTCTTC. It codes for CASSPPPGGNEQFF.

The V call is TRBV20-1, the J call TRBJ2-2, with D perhaps matching TRBD2 (7 bases). Trimming shortened V by 6 bases and J by 3 bases, and 14 bases separated the two germline ends. CDR3 size: 14 residues. Germline-derived CDR1 and CDR2 are DFQATT and SNEGSKA (reference sequence). CDR3 amino acids: CSAREGVYTGELFF. The CDR3 DNA is TGCAGTGCCAGGGAGGGGGTTTACACCGGGGAGCTGTTTTTT.

Relative to its sample, this clonotype is medium-sized (0.01 to 0.1%). This sequence joins TRBV7-9 and TRBJ1-2, with 7 bases fitting TRBD1. Germline values: CDR1 SEHNR, CDR2 FQNEAQ (reference sequence). V trimming: 8 bases; J trimming: 1 base; junction bases outside the gene matches: 7. CDR3 size: 14 residues. The CDR3 region is CASVPTGVNYGYTF. CDR3 DNA: TGTGCCAGCGTCCCCACAGGGGTTAACTATGGCTACACCTTC.

This clonotype is medium-sized (0.01 to 0.1%). The chain is built from TRBV7-8 and TRBJ1-2, with 8 positions matching TRBD1. The length of the CDR3 is 15 residues. Germline CDR1 is SGHVS and CDR2 is FQNEAQ. V was clipped by 5 bases and J by 4 bases; unmatched bases: 9. CDR3: CASSPRDRGPYGYTF. The CDR3, as DNA: TGTGCCAGCAGCCCTCGAGACAGGGGCCCCTATGGCTACACCTTC.